These 8 T cell receptor beta chains were all obtained from the same sample, sequenced in a study of T cells in Graves' hyperthyroidism and ophthalmopathy. TCR beta CDR3 regions were amplified from RNA transcripts. The TCR CDR3 was amplified in a first-round RT-PCR using the HTBI primer set. One entry per CDR3 protein, called by TCRdb with MiXCR from the multiplex PCR reads. This sample carries approximately 740,000 distinct CDR3 sequences, roughly 15% of them seen once, and the ten largest clones take roughly a tenth. The sequencing input was blood. The receptors shown here come from a woman aged 18-29 years with Graves' hyperthyroidism.

V gene TRBV4-1 combines with J gene TRBJ2-1; D call uncertain. V was clipped by 2 bases and J by 7 bases, with 9 bases between them. The CDR3 has 13 amino acids. Looked up from germline, CDR1 is MGHRA and CDR2 is YSYEKL. This chain's CDR3 is CASSQLWDNEQFF. DNA for the CDR3: TGCGCCAGCAGCCAATTATGGGATAATGAGCAGTTCTTC.

This clonotype was detected ten times or more. The chain is built from TRBV11-2 and TRBJ2-2; TRBD1 might be the D (5 bases). V was cut by 4 bases and J by 5 bases, with 8 bases left in between. The CDR3 has 13 amino acids. CDR1 is SGHAT, CDR2 FQNNGV, per germline. The CDR3 is CASSSYRTGELFF. The CDR3 DNA is TGTGCCAGCAGCTCTTACAGGACCGGGGAGCTGTTTTTT.

The chain recombines TRBV6-1 with TRBJ1-2, with TRBD1 matching over 9 bases. The germline CDR1 and CDR2 sequences are MNHNS and SASEGT. The CDR3 has 15 amino acids. Trimming removed 5 bases from V and 9 bases from J; junction bases left unmatched: 13. The CDR3 region is CASSQQPGTGRSYTF. The CDR3 region has the DNA TGTGCCAGCAGTCAACAGCCCGGGACAGGGAGAAGCTACACCTTC.

This clonotype occurred a few times. The rearrangement joins TRBV2 to TRBJ2-3, with D hard to call. The CDR3 extends over 12 amino acids. Germline V gene data show CDR1 as SNHLY and CDR2 as FYNNEI. Trimming took 3 bases from V and 2 from J, leaving 3 bases between them. The CDR3: CASSDPTDTQYF. For the CDR3, the DNA is TGTGCCAGCAGTGACCCCACAGATACGCAGTATTTT.

This clonotype was picked up many times. CDR3 in DNA: TGTGCCAGCACACGGGTAACTTACGAGCAGTACTTC. This translates into CASTRVTYEQYF. The chain employs TRBV2 and TRBJ2-7; unclear D gene. This CDR3 region has 12 residues. V lost 7 bases and J 4 bases, leaving 11 bases between the germline ends. Germline V lookup: CDR1 SNHLY, CDR2 FYNNEI.

There are a few counts of this clonotype. The chain joins TRBV24-1 to TRBJ1-5, with 9 bases matching TRBD1. Germline V gene sequence: CDR1 KGHDR, CDR2 SFDVKD. CDR3 length equals 16 residues. J gave up 1 base and V 4 bases, and 4 bases lay outside the gene matches. The CDR3 is CATSESDRGSNQPQHF. Written as DNA, the CDR3 is TGTGCCACCAGTGAGTCCGACAGGGGGAGCAATCAGCCCCAGCATTTT.

V is TRBV4-3 and J is TRBJ2-2, with TRBD2 as a possible D gene (5 bases). V shed 1 base and J shed 4 bases, with 13 bases lying between them. The CDR3 has 16 residues. Germline values: CDR1 LGHNA, CDR2 YSLEER. The CDR3 sequence is CASSQAWEMGTGELFF. The CDR3 nucleotides read TGCGCCAGCAGCCAAGCCTGGGAGATGGGCACCGGGGAGCTGTTTTTT.

This clonotype was detected ten times or more. The chain couples TRBV2 to TRBJ2-5, with 15 positions matching TRBD2. The V segment lost 5 bases and the J segment 4 bases; nucleotides outside the gene matches: 8. The CDR3 is made up of 17 amino acids. The V gene's germline CDR1 is SNHLY and CDR2 FYNNEI. Here the CDR3 reads CASSSGLAGGSVETQYF. Written as DNA, the CDR3 is TGTGCCAGCAGTTCGGGACTAGCGGGAGGTTCTGTAGAGACCCAGTACTTC.